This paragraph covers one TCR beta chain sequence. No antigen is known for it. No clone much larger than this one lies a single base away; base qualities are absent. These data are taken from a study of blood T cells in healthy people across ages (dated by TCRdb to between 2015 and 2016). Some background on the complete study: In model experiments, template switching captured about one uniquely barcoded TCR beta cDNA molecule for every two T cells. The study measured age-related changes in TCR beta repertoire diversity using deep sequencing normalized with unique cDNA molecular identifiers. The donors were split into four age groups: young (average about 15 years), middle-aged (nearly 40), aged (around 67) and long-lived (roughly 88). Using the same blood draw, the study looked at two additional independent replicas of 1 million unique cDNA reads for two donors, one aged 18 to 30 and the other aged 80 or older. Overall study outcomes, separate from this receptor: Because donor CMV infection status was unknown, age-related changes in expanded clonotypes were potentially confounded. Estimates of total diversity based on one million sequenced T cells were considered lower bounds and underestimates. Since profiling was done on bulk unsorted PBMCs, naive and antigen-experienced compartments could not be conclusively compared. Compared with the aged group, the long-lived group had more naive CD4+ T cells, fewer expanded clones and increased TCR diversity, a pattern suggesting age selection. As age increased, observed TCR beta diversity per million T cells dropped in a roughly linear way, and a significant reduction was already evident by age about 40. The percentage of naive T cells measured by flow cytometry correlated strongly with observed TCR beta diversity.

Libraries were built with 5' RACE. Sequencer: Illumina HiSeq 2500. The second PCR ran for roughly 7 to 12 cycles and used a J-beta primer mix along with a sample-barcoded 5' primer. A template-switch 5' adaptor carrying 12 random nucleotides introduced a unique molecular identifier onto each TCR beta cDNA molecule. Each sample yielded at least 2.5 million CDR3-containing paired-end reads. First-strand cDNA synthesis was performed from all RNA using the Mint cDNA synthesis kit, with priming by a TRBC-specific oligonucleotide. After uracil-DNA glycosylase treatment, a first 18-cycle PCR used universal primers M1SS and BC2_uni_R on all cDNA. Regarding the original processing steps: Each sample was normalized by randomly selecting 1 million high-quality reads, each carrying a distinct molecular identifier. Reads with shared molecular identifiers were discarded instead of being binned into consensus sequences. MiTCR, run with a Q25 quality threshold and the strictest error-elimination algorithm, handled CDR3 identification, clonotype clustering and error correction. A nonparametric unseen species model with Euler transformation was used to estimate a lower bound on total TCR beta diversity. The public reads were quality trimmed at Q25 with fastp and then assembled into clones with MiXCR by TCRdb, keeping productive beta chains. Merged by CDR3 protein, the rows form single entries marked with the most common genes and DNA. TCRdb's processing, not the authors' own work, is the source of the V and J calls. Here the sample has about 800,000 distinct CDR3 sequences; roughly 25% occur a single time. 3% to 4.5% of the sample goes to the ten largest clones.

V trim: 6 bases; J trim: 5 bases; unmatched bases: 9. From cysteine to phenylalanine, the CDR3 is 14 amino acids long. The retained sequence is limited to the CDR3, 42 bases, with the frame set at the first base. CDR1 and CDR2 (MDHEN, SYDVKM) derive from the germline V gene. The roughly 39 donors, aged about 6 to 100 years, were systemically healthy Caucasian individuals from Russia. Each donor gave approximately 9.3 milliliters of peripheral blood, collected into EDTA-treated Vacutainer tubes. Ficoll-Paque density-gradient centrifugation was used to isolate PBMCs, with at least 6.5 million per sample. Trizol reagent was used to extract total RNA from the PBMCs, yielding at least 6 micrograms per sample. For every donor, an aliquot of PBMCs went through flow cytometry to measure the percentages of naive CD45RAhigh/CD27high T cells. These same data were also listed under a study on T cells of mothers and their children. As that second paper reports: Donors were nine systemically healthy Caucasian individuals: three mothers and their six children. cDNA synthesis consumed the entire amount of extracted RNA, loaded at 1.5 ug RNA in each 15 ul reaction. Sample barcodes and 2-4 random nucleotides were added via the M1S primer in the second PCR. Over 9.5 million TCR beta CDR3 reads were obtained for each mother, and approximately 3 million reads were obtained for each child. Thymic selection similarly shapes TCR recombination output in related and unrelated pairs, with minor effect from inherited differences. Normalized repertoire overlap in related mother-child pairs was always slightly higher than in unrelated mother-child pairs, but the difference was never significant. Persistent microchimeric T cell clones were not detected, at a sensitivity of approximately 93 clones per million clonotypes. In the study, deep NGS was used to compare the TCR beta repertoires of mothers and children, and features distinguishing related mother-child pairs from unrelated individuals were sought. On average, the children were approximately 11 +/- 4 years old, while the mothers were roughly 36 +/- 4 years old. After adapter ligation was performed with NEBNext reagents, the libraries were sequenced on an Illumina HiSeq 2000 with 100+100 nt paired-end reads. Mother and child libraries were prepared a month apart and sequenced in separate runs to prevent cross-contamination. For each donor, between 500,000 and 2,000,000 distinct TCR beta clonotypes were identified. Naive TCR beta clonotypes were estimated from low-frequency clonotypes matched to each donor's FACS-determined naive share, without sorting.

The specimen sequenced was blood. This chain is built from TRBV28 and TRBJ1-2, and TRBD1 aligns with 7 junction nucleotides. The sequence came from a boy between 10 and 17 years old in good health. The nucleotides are TGTGCCAGCAGCCCATCTGGGACAGAGTATGGCTACACCTTC. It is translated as CASSPSGTEYGYTF.